Below are 27 T cell receptor beta chains sequenced from a single sample in a study of breast tumors, draining lymph nodes, adjacent tissues. The lymph nodes were axillary draining lymph nodes from breast cancer patients. TCRdb re-called the multiplex PCR reads through MiXCR, storing one row per CDR3 protein. The sample consists of tens of thousands of distinct CDR3 sequences, about 21% of them appearing once. Sequenced material: axillary lymph node tissue. These receptors were collected from a female donor with breast cancer. Some clones in this sample may be carry-over from other donors' samples.

In its sample, this clonotype was seen many times. V and J are TRBV11-2 and TRBJ2-1; D is tentatively TRBD1 or TRBD2 (5 bases each). The V and J ends lost 6 bases and 3 bases respectively, with 21 bases between them. The CDR3 has 17 amino acids. Germline values: CDR1 SGHAT, CDR2 FQNNGV. The CDR3 DNA reads as TGTGCCAGCAGTCCGAGCGACTTCCGGGACGGCTACAATGAGCAGTTCTTC. Its protein product is CASSPSDFRDGYNEQFF. Based on the CDR3 plus reference TRBV11-2 and TRBJ2-1, the full variable domain is EAGVAQSPRYKIIEKRQSVAFWCNPISGHATLYWYQQILGQGPKLLIQFQNNGVVDDSQLPKDRFSAERLKGVDSTLKIQPAKLEDSAVYLCASSPSDFRDGYNEQFFGPGTRLTVL.

This chain joins TRBV20-1 and TRBJ2-7; 15 nucleotides align to TRBD2. The CDR3 is 15 residues long. Germline assignment: CDR1 DFQATT and CDR2 SNEGSKA (reference sequence). Trimming cost V 5 bases and J 6 bases; bases outside gene matches: 8. Written as DNA, the CDR3 is TGCAGTGCTGGGAGGACTAGCGGGAGGGCCTGCGAGCAGTACTTC. Its protein is CSAGRTSGRACEQYF.

Ten or more counts support this clonotype. CDR3 sequence reads: CAWSVGGAGNTIYF. CDR3 nucleotides: TGTGCCTGGAGTGTAGGGGGCGCTGGAAACACCATATATTTT. V usage is TRBV30 and J usage is TRBJ1-3; 7 bases map to TRBD1. Per the germline V gene, CDR1 is GTSNPN and CDR2 is SVGIG (reference sequence). The CDR3 is made up of 14 amino acids. J lost 2 bases, V lost 0 bases, and 1 base had no gene match.

In this sample, this clonotype turned up many times. V and J are TRBV12-3 or TRBV12-4 and TRBJ2-7; no clear D gene. The CDR3 totals 12 residues. V gave up 3 bases and J gave up 4 bases, with 7 bases separating them. CDR3 DNA: TGTGCCAGCAGTTTCTCGGTTTACGAGCAGTACTTC. This encodes CASSFSVYEQYF.

The sample holds many counts of this clonotype. One end of the junction fails to match germline, which may point to a read error. This rearrangement joins TRBV7-7 to TRBJ2-7, with 10 bases identical to TRBD2. CDR3 length equals 13 residues. Germline CDR1 and CDR2: SSHAT and FNYEAQ (reference sequence). CDR3 sequence (DNA): TGTGCTAGCAGCCCGGGGACTAGCGCCGAGCAGTACTTC. It translates to CASSPGTSAEQYF.

At least ten counts were recorded for this clonotype. The genes are TRBV19 and TRBJ2-3; 9 positions agree with TRBD1. The germline gives CDR1 LNHDA, CDR2 SQIVND (reference sequence). This CDR3 has 13 amino acids. V was clipped by 1 base and J by 8 bases; unmatched bases: 1. The CDR3 sequence is CASSIVGQGTQYF. CDR3 coding DNA: TGTGCCAGTAGTATAGTGGGACAGGGTACGCAGTATTTT.

This sequence joins TRBV27 and TRBJ2-1; a possible D gene is TRBD2 (7 bases). Trimming removed 5 bases at V and 7 bases at J, with 21 bases between. In germline, CDR1 is MNHEY, CDR2 SMNVEV (reference sequence). The CDR3 runs to 16 residues. CDR3 DNA: TGTGCCAGCAGTCTTAGCCCCGGGGGGCGCATAAATGAGCAGTTCTTC. Protein product: CASSLSPGGRINEQFF.

This clonotype came up many times. The V and J genes are TRBV5-5 and TRBJ2-1; 7 nucleotides line up with TRBD1. The CDR3 sequence is 15 residues long. V lost 0 bases, J lost 7 bases, and 7 bases stayed unmatched. Germline loops: CDR1 SGHKS, CDR2 YYEKEE (reference sequence). The CDR3 spells CASSLGDRTWNEQFF. The DNA of the CDR3 is TGTGCCAGCAGCTTGGGGGACAGAACTTGGAATGAGCAGTTCTTC. Drawing the rest from reference TRBV5-5 and TRBJ2-1, the complete variable domain is DAGVTQSPTHLIKTRGQQVTLRCSPISGHKSVSWYQQVLGQGPQFIFQYYEKEERGRGNFPDRFSARQFPNYSSELNVNALLLGDSALYLCASSLGDRTWNEQFFGPGTRLTVL.

The sample holds many counts of this clonotype. This chain links TRBV29-1 with TRBJ1-2, with 8 bases that match TRBD1. The CDR3 is made up of 12 amino acids. Per germline, CDR1 SQVTM and CDR2 ANQGSEA. Trimming cost V 6 bases and J 8 bases; bases outside gene matches: 8. This CDR3 is CSVMDRASGYTF. In DNA, the CDR3 is TGCAGCGTGATGGACAGGGCATCAGGCTACACCTTC.

The table lists this clonotype with many counts. This chain joins TRBV4-3 and TRBJ1-3, with D possibly being TRBD1 (6 bases). This CDR3 comprises 15 residues. Trimming cost V 3 bases and J 0 bases, with 9 bases left between them. The germline V gene encodes CDR1 LGHNA and CDR2 YSLEER. The CDR3 loop reads CASSQDRSSGNTIYF. The CDR3 DNA reads as TGCGCCAGCAGCCAGGACAGAAGCTCTGGAAACACCATATATTTT.

At least ten counts were recorded for this clonotype. The gene calls are TRBV6-5 and TRBJ1-5; tentatively, D is TRBD1 (5 bases). This CDR3 region has 15 residues. Germline CDR1 MNHEY, CDR2 SVGAGI. V gave up 7 bases and J gave up 3 bases, with 16 bases separating them. The CDR3 region has the DNA TGTGCCAGCAACGACTACCAGGACAACAATCAGCCCCAGCATTTT. Amino acid sequence: CASNDYQDNNQPQHF.

The sample holds many counts of this clonotype. This chain uses TRBV29-1 with TRBJ2-2, with 8 positions matching TRBD2. The CDR3 has 14 residues. V was clipped by 6 bases and J by 7 bases; unmatched bases: 10. The germline CDR1 and CDR2 sequences are SQVTM and ANQGSEA. The DNA of the CDR3 is TGCAGCGTGGCGAGCGGGAGTATTAGCGGGGAGCTGTTTTTT. The encoded protein is CSVASGSISGELFF.

As for this clonotype: A read error is possible here, since a much larger clone lies one base away. The CDR3 does not end in the conserved phenylalanine or tryptophan, so this is likely a read error. This chain joins TRBV5-4 and TRBJ2-1; a weak D match, TRBD2 (5 bases). Germline CDR1 reads SGHNT; CDR2 reads YYREEE (reference sequence). V was shortened by 7 bases and J by 7 bases, with 9 bases between the two germline ends. This CDR3 is built from 11 residues. The CDR3 coding sequence is TGTGCCAGCCTCGGCGGGAATGAGCAGTTCTCC. This codes for CASLGGNEQFS.

A note on this clonotype: A much larger clone lies a single base off, so this may be a read error. The CDR3 DNA reads TGTGCCGGCAGTTCTACGGATGGGCAGTTCTTC. Residues: CAGSSTDGQFF. The chain links TRBV28 to TRBJ2-1; no definite D call. The CDR3 consists of 11 residues. The V gene's germline CDR1 is MDHEN and CDR2 SYDVKM.

This clonotype appeared many times. The chain carries TRBV20-1 and TRBJ2-3; 9 positions match TRBD1. V dropped 1 base and J dropped 5; count of bases not matched to a gene: 13. Germline V gene lookup returns CDR1 DFQATT and CDR2 SNEGSKA (reference sequence). This CDR3 is 17 amino acids long. The CDR3 region is CSARGPGQGLSVDTQYF. DNA of the CDR3: TGCAGTGCTAGAGGGCCGGGACAGGGCTTAAGTGTAGATACGCAGTATTTT.

The sample holds many counts of this clonotype. The genes are TRBV7-8 and TRBJ2-7; maybe TRBD2 (5 bases). V was cut by 5 bases and J by 3 bases, with 11 bases left in between. The CDR3 totals 13 residues. The germline gives CDR1 SGHVS, CDR2 FQNEAQ. The CDR3 spells CASSLSDYYEQYF. CDR3 nucleotides: TGTGCCAGCAGCCTTTCCGACTACTACGAGCAGTACTTC. Looking up the rest from reference TRBV7-8 and TRBJ2-7 gives the full variable domain: GAGVSQSPRYKVAKRGQDVALRCDPISGHVSLFWYQQALGQGPEFLTYFQNEAQLDKSGLPSDRFFAERPEGSVSTLKIQRTQQEDSAVYLCASSLSDYYEQYFGPGTRLTVT.

There are many counts of this clonotype. V is TRBV2 and J is TRBJ2-3, with a weak D call TRBD2 (6 bases). CDR1 and CDR2 (germline): SNHLY, FYNNEI. The CDR3 consists of 14 residues. Trimming cost V 5 bases and J 2 bases, with 11 bases left between them. Here the CDR3 DNA reads TGTGCCAGCAGTCCGGGGACTCTCACAGATACGCAGTATTTT. It yields the protein CASSPGTLTDTQYF.

V usage is TRBV28 and J usage is TRBJ1-2; no definite D call. V lost 3 bases and J lost 4, with 12 bases in between. This CDR3 region has 14 residues. Germline V gene sequence: CDR1 MDHEN, CDR2 SYDVKM. The CDR3 region is CASSLLGGSYGYTF. The CDR3 nucleotides read TGTGCCAGCAGTTTGTTAGGAGGGAGCTATGGCTACACCTTC.

This clonotype was picked up many times. V is TRBV6-2 or TRBV6-3 and J is TRBJ2-7; 9 nucleotides align to TRBD2. Germline V gene lookup returns CDR1 MNHEY and CDR2 SVGEGT. The CDR3 covers 14 residues. V dropped 3 bases and J dropped 7; count of bases not matched to a gene: 7. Here the CDR3 reads CASSYVAGVGEQYF. CDR3 DNA sequence: TGTGCCAGCAGTTATGTAGCGGGAGTAGGTGAGCAGTACTTC.

The V call is TRBV30, the J call TRBJ2-1; D gene unclear. Germline loops: CDR1 GTSNPN, CDR2 SVGIG (reference sequence). Trimming removed 0 bases at V and 1 base at J, with 7 bases between. The CDR3 is 14 amino acids. The CDR3: CAWSVGNSYNEQFF. CDR3 DNA: TGTGCCTGGAGTGTAGGTAATTCCTACAATGAGCAGTTCTTC.

Turning to this clonotype: A read error may explain this, as a much larger clone is one base away. The chain recombines TRBV12-3 or TRBV12-4 with TRBJ1-5; 7 positions match TRBD1. With 4 bases clipped from V and 5 bases from J, the junction kept 11 bases outside the gene matches. The CDR3 spans 16 residues. CDR3 nucleotide sequence: TGTGCCAGCAGTTCTTTGCCAGGGGGGAACGATCAGCCCCAGCATTTT. It is translated as CASSSLPGGNDQPQHF.

The rearrangement uses TRBV6-1 and TRBJ2-5, with TRBD1 matching over 7 bases. Trimming cost V 8 bases and J 0 bases; bases outside gene matches: 12. The CDR3 is 16 residues long. Germline CDR1 and CDR2: MNHNS and SASEGT. The CDR3 DNA follows: TGTGCCAGCGGTTGGGGTCGGGACAGCTACCAAGAGACCCAGTACTTC. Amino acids: CASGWGRDSYQETQYF.

This clonotype was seen only a few times. A much larger clone sits a single nucleotide away, making a read error possible. V usage is TRBV20-1 and J usage is TRBJ1-5; maybe TRBD1 (5 bases). Germline assignment: CDR1 DFQATT and CDR2 SNEGSKA (reference sequence). This CDR3 is built from 15 residues. The ends were cut back, 6 bases at V and 6 bases at J, with 21 bases in the middle. The CDR3 region is CSAKAPRVRSQPQHF. The CDR3 region has the DNA TGCAGTGCAAAGGCCCCCAGGGTTCGAAGTCAGCCCCAGCATTTT.

The table lists this clonotype with many counts. V gene TRBV3-1 combines with J gene TRBJ2-7; weak D call: TRBD2 (5 bases). The CDR3 is 11 residues long. Germline assignment: CDR1 LGHDT and CDR2 YNNKEL (reference sequence). Trimming pared 10 bases from V and 5 bases from J, leaving 12 bases between. The CDR3 sequence is CATRRDNEQYF. The CDR3 DNA is TGTGCCACCCGCCGGGATAACGAGCAGTACTTC.

The chain uses TRBV3-1 and TRBJ2-1; 7 nucleotides align to TRBD2. The length of the CDR3 is 14 residues. Germline V gene lookup returns CDR1 LGHDT and CDR2 YNNKEL (reference sequence). J was trimmed by 5 bases and V by 3 bases; bases with no gene match: 4. The CDR3 nucleotides read TGTGCCAGCAGCCATGGGACTACCAACAATGAGCAGTTCTTC. Its protein is CASSHGTTNNEQFF.

At least ten counts were recorded for this clonotype. V and J are TRBV7-9 and TRBJ2-6; the D is unclear. The CDR3 loop spans 13 amino acids. V was clipped by 3 bases and J by 3 bases, with 3 bases between them. The V gene's germline CDR1 is SEHNR and CDR2 FQNEAQ (reference sequence). Here the CDR3 reads CASSFLGANVLTF. CDR3 DNA sequence: TGTGCCAGCAGCTTCCTTGGGGCCAACGTCCTGACTTTC.

This clonotype has a count of ten or more. The chain has TRBV6-2 or TRBV6-3 and TRBJ2-3, with 7 bases that match TRBD1. J gave up 4 bases and V 0 bases, and 10 bases lay outside the gene matches. From germline, CDR1 is MNHEY and CDR2 SVGEGT. The CDR3 is 17 residues long. In DNA form, the CDR3 reads TGTGCCAGCAGTTACTCGATGTCCAGGGGGTCTTCAGATACGCAGTATTTT. This gives the protein CASSYSMSRGSSDTQYF.